This entry lists 10 T cell receptor beta chains sequenced from one sample in a study of blood T cell repertoires in COVID-19. Sequenced by immunoSEQ multiplex PCR; TCRdb stores in-frame clones only, minus some. The sample holds about 120,000 clones; 80% to 85% are singletons and the top ten take more than 3%. Sequencing input: peripheral blood. These receptors all stem from a woman between 45 and 60 years old with acute or convalescent COVID-19.

The gene calls are TRBV4-2 and TRBJ2-4; maybe TRBD2 (6 bases). The CDR3 has 16 residues. Trimming removed 0 bases at V and 0 bases at J, with 9 bases between. Germline V lookup: CDR1 LGHNA, CDR2 YNFKEQ. CDR3 residues: CASSQDTGLAKNIQYF. CDR3 nucleotides: TGTGCCAGCAGCCAAGATACGGGACTAGCCAAAAACATTCAGTACTTC.

V is TRBV10-3 and J is TRBJ1-5, with D possibly TRBD1 on 6 matching bases. This CDR3 comprises 14 residues. V lost 2 bases to trimming and J lost 6 bases, with 11 bases between them. Germline-derived CDR1 and CDR2 are ENHRY and SYGVKD. The CDR3 DNA sequence: TGTGCCATCAGTGAGGGGGGCGCGGGTCAGCCCCAGCATTTT. Amino acids: CAISEGGAGQPQHF.

The chain is built from TRBV3-1 (or the pseudogene TRBV3-2) and TRBJ2-3, with D perhaps TRBD2 (6 bases). The germline V gene encodes CDR1 LGHDT and CDR2 YNNKEL (reference sequence). This CDR3 has 15 amino acids. The ends were cut back, 3 bases at V and 3 bases at J, with 13 bases in the middle. DNA for the CDR3: TGTGCCAGCAGCCATAGTTGGGACTTGACAGATACGCAGTATTTT. The encoded protein is CASSHSWDLTDTQYF.

V usage is TRBV7-9 and J usage is TRBJ1-1; TRBD1 is a possible D gene (5 bases). The CDR3 has 13 amino acids. Trimming took 10 bases from V and 8 from J, leaving 20 bases between them. Germline V gene lookup returns CDR1 SEHNR and CDR2 FQNEAQ (reference sequence). The CDR3 is CATRDGSRGEAFF. In DNA form, the CDR3 reads TGTGCCACCAGGGATGGCTCAAGAGGAGAAGCTTTCTTT.

The chain has TRBV12-5 and TRBJ2-5, with D uncertain. V lost 5 bases to trimming and J lost 3 bases, with 4 bases between them. This CDR3 is built from 11 residues. From germline, CDR1 is LGHNT and CDR2 FRNRAP. CDR3 bases: TGTGCTAGTGGTCCCGAAGAGACCCAGTACTTC. Residues: CASGPEETQYF. Full variable domain (rest looked up from reference TRBV12-5 and TRBJ2-5): DARVTQTPRHKVTEMGQEVTMRCQPILGHNTVFWYRQTMMQGLELLAYFRNRAPLDDSGMPKDRFSAEMPDATLATLKIQPSEPRDSAVYFCASGPEETQYFGPGTRLLVL.

The rearrangement links TRBV11-2 to TRBJ1-1; D is unresolved. CDR3 length equals 14 residues. Germline V lookup: CDR1 SGHAT, CDR2 FQNNGV. Trimming stripped 1 base from V and 1 base from J, with 7 bases between. CDR3: CASSLAGGNTEAFF. The CDR3 coding sequence is TGTGCCAGCAGCTTAGCAGGAGGGAACACTGAAGCTTTCTTT.

This chain joins TRBV11-2 and TRBJ1-5, with 10 bases that match TRBD1. The CDR3 spans 19 residues. Germline V gives CDR1 SGHAT, CDR2 FQNNGV. J lost 2 bases, V lost 3 bases, and 13 bases had no gene match. Here the CDR3 reads CASSFGRSGTGVGNQPQHF. The CDR3 DNA follows: TGTGCCAGCAGCTTCGGGAGATCCGGGACAGGGGTGGGCAATCAGCCCCAGCATTTT.

The V gene is TRBV24-1, the J gene TRBJ1-1; D unresolved. V was trimmed by 4 bases and J by 2 bases, leaving 4 bases between them. CDR3 length equals 12 residues. Germline CDR1 KGHDR, CDR2 SFDVKD. As DNA, the CDR3 is TGTGCCACCAGTGACCCAAACACTGAAGCTTTCTTT. It is translated as CATSDPNTEAFF.

The chain uses TRBV10-3 and TRBJ1-1; perhaps TRBD1 as D (5 bases). The V and J ends lost 6 bases and 1 base respectively, with 12 bases between them. Looked up from germline, CDR1 is ENHRY and CDR2 is SYGVKD. CDR3 length: 14 residues. The CDR3 protein is CAIRGTQGNTEAFF. The CDR3 region has the DNA TGTGCCATCAGGGGCACTCAGGGGAACACTGAAGCTTTCTTT.

The chain combines TRBV28 with TRBJ2-5; tentative D call: TRBD1 (5 bases). The V end was cut by 1 base, the J end by 4 bases, with 7 bases between. CDR1 and CDR2 from the germline V gene are MDHEN and SYDVKM. The CDR3 sequence is 13 residues long. This chain's CDR3 is CASSLLQAETQYF. The CDR3 nucleotides are TGTGCCAGCAGTTTATTACAGGCAGAGACCCAGTACTTC.